This TCR beta chain was identified in a study of T-cell reconstitution after alpha-beta-depleted transplantation in children. Unique molecular identifiers were incorporated during preparation of the TCRbeta library. TCRdb independently ran MiXCR on the PCR reads; one entry per CDR3 protein. Here the sample spans about 250,000 distinct CDR3 sequences, 20% to 30% being singletons. Points from the study as a whole: At the one-year point after transplant, T-cell counts and TCRbeta diversity were found to come mostly from T cells that had been newly produced. There were reportedly several hundred expanded graft clones from which alpha-beta T cells came about two months after transplant. Where some patients showed high TCRbeta diversity at day 60, it came from recipient T cells and thymic progenitors that had survived.

This clonotype was observed many times. Its cognate antigen is unknown. Specimen: PBMCs, mostly from graft donor cells, collected 360 days after TCRalphabeta/CD19-depleted stem cell transplant. The receptor's source is a female patient aged 2-9 years who had a stem cell transplant for congenital amegakaryocytic thrombocytopenia, so the T cells may come from the graft donor.

The CDR3 reads CASSLSGGYEQYF. CDR3 coding DNA: TGTGCCAGCAGTTTATCGGGGGGCTACGAGCAGTACTTC. This chain links TRBV12-3 or TRBV12-4 with TRBJ2-7, with 7 bases identical to TRBD2. The CDR3 is 13 amino acids. Germline trimming cut 2 bases from V and 3 bases from J; bases unmatched to any gene: 1.